These T cell receptor beta chains were read from a single sample in a study of human T cells and chemical hapten exposure. TCRdb re-analysed the RACE reads in MiXCR, keeping a single row per CDR3 protein. In the table there are under 200,000 distinct CDR3 sequences, about a quarter of which are singletons. The material sequenced was whole blood, taken in connection with sensitization to the hapten diphenylcyclopropenone (DPC). These receptors were obtained from a woman younger than 30 with alopecia areata. Some clones in this sample may be carry-over from other donors' samples. Each CDR3 is given with its conserved first and last residue. D genes are given only for firm matches. Size is omitted from some rows. Given values are once, few, many or a class for expanded clones.

j_call v_call d_call clone_size cdr3_aa cdr3_nt
TRBJ2-7 TRBV7-3 TRBD2 - CASSESGGHSYEQYF TGTGCCAGCAGCGAAAGCGGGGGCCACTCCTACGAGCAGTACTTC
TRBJ2-6 TRBV25-1 - many CASQVPRDSGANVLTF TGTGCCAGCCAAGTTCCGAGGGACTCTGGGGCCAACGTCCTGACTTTC
TRBJ2-7 TRBV5-1 - - CASSWDTPYEQYF TGCGCCAGCAGCTGGGACACCCCCTACGAGCAGTACTTC
TRBJ1-1 TRBV6-4 TRBD1 - CASSDWTGVAFF TGTGCCAGCAGTGACTGGACAGGGGTTGCTTTCTTT
TRBJ2-3 TRBV12-3/TRBV12-4 TRBD1 few CASTHHSGGRADTQYF TGTGCCAGCACCCATCACTCAGGGGGAAGGGCAGATACGCAGTATTTT
TRBJ1-1 TRBV27 TRBD1 - CASSRQGAEAFF TGTGCCAGCAGTAGACAGGGGGCTGAAGCTTTCTTT
TRBJ1-5 TRBV6-2/TRBV6-3 - many CASSLVEGGNQPQHF TGTGCCAGCAGTTTGGTGGAAGGTGGTAATCAGCCCCAGCATTTT
TRBJ2-7 TRBV6-5 - few CASSIGKEPEQYF TGTGCCAGCAGCATCGGAAAAGAACCAGAGCAGTACTTC
TRBJ2-3 TRBV15 - few CATSRDSGGPDTQYF TGTGCCACCAGCAGAGATTCGGGGGGCCCAGATACGCAGTATTTT
TRBJ1-3 TRBV29-1 - many CSGGDGQGNTIYF TGCAGCGGCGGGGACGGACAAGGAAACACCATATATTTT